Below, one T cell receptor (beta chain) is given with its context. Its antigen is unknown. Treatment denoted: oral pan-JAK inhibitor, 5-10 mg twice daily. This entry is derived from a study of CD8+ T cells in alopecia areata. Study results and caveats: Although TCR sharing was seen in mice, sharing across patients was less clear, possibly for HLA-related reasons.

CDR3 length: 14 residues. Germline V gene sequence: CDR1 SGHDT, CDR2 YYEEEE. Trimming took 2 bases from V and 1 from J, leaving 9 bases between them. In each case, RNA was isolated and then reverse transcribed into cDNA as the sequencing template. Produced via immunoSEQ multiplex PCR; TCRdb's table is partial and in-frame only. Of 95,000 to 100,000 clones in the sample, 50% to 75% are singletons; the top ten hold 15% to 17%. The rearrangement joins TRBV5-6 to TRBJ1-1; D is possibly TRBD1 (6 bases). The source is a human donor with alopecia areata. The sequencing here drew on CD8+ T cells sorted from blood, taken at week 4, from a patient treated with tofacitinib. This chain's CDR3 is CASSLGGSNTEAFF. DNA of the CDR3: TGTGCCAGCAGCTTAGGGGGTTCGAACACTGAAGCTTTCTTT. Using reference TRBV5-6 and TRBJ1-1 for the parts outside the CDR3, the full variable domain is DAGVTQSPTHLIKTRGQQVTLRCSPKSGHDTVSWYQQALGQGPQFIFQYYEEEERQRGNFPDRFSGHQFPNYSSELNVNALLLGDSALYLCASSLGGSNTEAFFGQGTRLTVV.